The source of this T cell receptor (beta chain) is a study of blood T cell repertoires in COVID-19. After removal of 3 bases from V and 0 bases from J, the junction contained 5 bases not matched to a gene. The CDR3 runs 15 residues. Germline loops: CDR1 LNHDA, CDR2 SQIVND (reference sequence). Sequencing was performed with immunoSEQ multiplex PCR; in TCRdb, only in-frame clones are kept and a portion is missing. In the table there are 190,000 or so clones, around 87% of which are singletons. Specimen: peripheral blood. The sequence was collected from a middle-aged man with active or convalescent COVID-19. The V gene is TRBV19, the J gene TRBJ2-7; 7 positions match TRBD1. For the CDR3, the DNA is TGTGCCAGTAGTATCAGGGGGAGAAGCTCCTACGAGCAGTACTTC. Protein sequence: CASSIRGRSSYEQYF.